The clone carrying this T cell receptor (beta chain) occurred once. The data belong to a study of PD-L1 blockade in urothelial cancer. Study background: Analyzed time points were 3 weeks (second dose) and 6 weeks after therapy began.

The CDR3 contains 14 residues. From germline, CDR1 is MNHNY and CDR2 SVGAGI (reference sequence). V lost 5 bases and J lost 1, with 11 bases in between. Sequencing used immunoSEQ multiplex PCR; TCRdb keeps in-frame clones, though not all of them. The sample includes around 110,000 clones, 75% to 90% of them seen just once. Time point reported: peripheral blood 6 weeks after treatment start. The rearrangement uses TRBV6-6 and TRBJ2-5; D is perhaps TRBD2 (5 bases). The source was PBMCs, collected around atezolizumab (anti-PD-L1) treatment. The origin of this receptor is a man between 60 and 75 years old with urothelial cancer. The CDR3 nucleotides are TGTGCCAGCAGTGGGCGGGCTAGCCAAGAGACCCAGTACTTC. Encoded protein: CASSGRASQETQYF.